The rows below give T cell receptor beta chains drawn from one sample of a study of CD4 T cells in relation to SARS-CoV-2 and coronaviruses. Their antigens are not known. The table came from immunoSEQ multiplex PCR; TCRdb's copy has only in-frame clones and leaves some out. The top ten hold roughly 20% of the sample, which has some 29,000 clones, around 78% seen once. The sequenced sample was CD4+ T cells from PBMCs, cultured in vitro. Receptor source: a human donor in good health. Each CDR3 is given with its conserved first and last residue. The D gene is left open where the match is weak. A row's size may be missing; if present it is once, few, many or a size class.

d_gene	abundance	v_gene	j_gene	CDR3nt	CDR3aa
-	-	TRBV5-6	TRBJ2-1	TGTGCCAGCAGCCCCCTCGGCGGGTACTACAATGAGCAGTTCTTC	CASSPLGGYYNEQFF
-	-	TRBV7-9	TRBJ1-1	TGTGCCAGCAGCTTAGGGCAGGGTACCACTGAAGCTTTCTTT	CASSLGQGTTEAFF
-	-	TRBV20-1	TRBJ1-2	TGCAGTGCTCCGCAGGGAGAAGGCTACACCTTC	CSAPQGEGYTF
-	-	TRBV7-9	TRBJ1-2	TGTGCCAGCAGCGTTCAGGTACTGCGGGGCTACACCTTC	CASSVQVLRGYTF
TRBD2	once	TRBV5-4	TRBJ2-1	TGTGCCAGCAGCTCTCCCGCTAGCGGGAACAATGAGCAGTTCTTC	CASSSPASGNNEQFF
TRBD1	-	TRBV19	TRBJ1-5	TGTGCCAGTACCGGACAGGGGCAGGGGCAGCCCCAGCATTTT	CASTGQGQGQPQHF
TRBD1	-	TRBV4-1	TRBJ1-4	TGCGCCAGCAGCCAAAACAGGGGCCCAGGAAGAGAAAAACTGTTTTTT	CASSQNRGPGREKLFF
-	-	TRBV11-3	TRBJ2-2	TGTGCCAGCAGCTACAGGGTTTCCGGGGAGCTGTTTTTT	CASSYRVSGELFF
-	-	TRBV10-1	TRBJ1-1	TGCGCCAGCAGTGGTATGGGAAACACTGAAGCTTTCTTT	CASSGMGNTEAFF
TRBD2	-	TRBV14	TRBJ2-1	TGTGCCAGCAGCATCCTCCGGGGACTAGCGGGAGGCAATGAGCAGTTCTTC	CASSILRGLAGGNEQFF
-	once	TRBV10-3	TRBJ1-3	TGTGCCATCAGTGTAGGGGAAAACACCATATATTTT	CAISVGENTIYF
TRBD2	once	TRBV27	TRBJ2-3	TGTGCCAGCAGTAGGACTAGCGGATACACAGATACGCAGTATTTT	CASSRTSGYTDTQYF
TRBD2	-	TRBV4-3	TRBJ2-5	TGCGCCAGCAGCCAAGATGGTCCTAGCGGGTACCAAGAGACCCAGTACTTC	CASSQDGPSGYQETQYF
TRBD2	once	TRBV28	TRBJ2-3	TGTGCCAGCAGGGGCCCCACGGGGGGACCCTCGGATACGCAGTATTTT	CASRGPTGGPSDTQYF
-	-	TRBV9	TRBJ2-5	TGTGCCAGCAGCGTAGCTGGCGGACTCCAAGAGACCCAGTACTTC	CASSVAGGLQETQYF
-	-	TRBV13	TRBJ1-1	TGTGCCAGCAGCTTAGAGAACAGGGTGTTCCCTGAAGCTTTCTTT	CASSLENRVFPEAFF